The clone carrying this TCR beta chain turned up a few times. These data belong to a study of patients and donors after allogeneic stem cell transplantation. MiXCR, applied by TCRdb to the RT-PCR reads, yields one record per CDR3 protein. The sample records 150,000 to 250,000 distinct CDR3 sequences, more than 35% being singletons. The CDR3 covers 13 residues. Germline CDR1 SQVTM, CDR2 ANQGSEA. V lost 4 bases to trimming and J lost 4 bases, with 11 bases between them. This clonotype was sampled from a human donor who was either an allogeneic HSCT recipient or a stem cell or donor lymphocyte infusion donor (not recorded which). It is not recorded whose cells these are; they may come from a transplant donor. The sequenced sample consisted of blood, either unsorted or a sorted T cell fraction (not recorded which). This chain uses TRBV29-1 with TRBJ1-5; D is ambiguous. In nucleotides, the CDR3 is TGCAGCGTTGGTAGTCGAAAGAATCAGCCCCAGCATTTT. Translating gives CSVGSRKNQPQHF. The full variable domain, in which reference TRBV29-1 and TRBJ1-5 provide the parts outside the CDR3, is SAVISQKPSRDICQRGTSLTIQCQVDSQVTMMFWYRQQPGQSLTLIATANQGSEATYESGFVIDKFPISRPNLTFSTLTVSNMSPEDSSIYLCSVGSRKNQPQHFGDGTRLSIL.